Below, 20 T cell receptor beta chains from the same sample are listed, as sequenced in a study of blood T cell repertoires in COVID-19. Sequencing used immunoSEQ multiplex PCR; TCRdb keeps in-frame clones, though not all of them. The sample consists of hundreds of thousands of clones, roughly 86% of them appearing once. Sequenced: PBMCs or T cells enriched from blood (not recorded which). These TCRs come from a middle-aged woman with acute COVID-19.

This clone was detected a few times. This rearrangement joins TRBV6-1 to TRBJ1-1, with D possibly being TRBD1 (5 bases). The CDR3 sequence is 14 residues long. Germline assignment: CDR1 MNHNS and CDR2 SASEGT. Deletions cut 3 bases from V and 4 bases from J, with 12 bases between. Here the CDR3 reads CASSEVGGTTEAFF. Here the CDR3 DNA reads TGTGCCAGCAGTGAGGTCGGGGGGACCACTGAAGCTTTCTTT.

The rearrangement joins TRBV6-5 to TRBJ1-2; a weak D match, TRBD1 (6 bases). V lost 7 bases and J lost 3, with 15 bases in between. This CDR3 spans 14 amino acids. CDR1 is MNHEY and CDR2 is SVGAGI in the germline V gene. CDR3 bases: TGTGCCAGCACCCTTATACAGGGCCACTATGGCTACACCTTC. Encoded protein: CASTLIQGHYGYTF.

The sample holds one count of this clone. The chain employs TRBV5-1 and TRBJ2-3; a possible D gene is TRBD1 (6 bases). V shed 0 bases and J shed 1 base, with 9 bases lying between them. Germline V gives CDR1 SGHRS, CDR2 YFSETQ. CDR3 size: 15 residues. CDR3 loop: CASSLGQERTDTQYF. CDR3 DNA: TGCGCCAGCAGCTTGGGACAGGAGCGCACAGATACGCAGTATTTT.

The chain recombines TRBV4-1 with TRBJ1-4; D is undetermined. Per germline, CDR1 MGHRA and CDR2 YSYEKL. The CDR3 covers 13 residues. V lost 4 bases and J 8 bases, leaving 11 bases between the germline ends. CDR3 amino acids: CASSLGGSEKLFF. DNA for the CDR3: TGCGCCAGCAGCCTGGGAGGGAGCGAAAAACTGTTTTTT.

The rearrangement uses TRBV20-1 and TRBJ2-1, with D possibly being TRBD2 (5 bases). Germline lookup yields CDR1 DFQATT and CDR2 SNEGSKA (reference sequence). V gave up 1 base and J gave up 10 bases, with 8 bases separating them. CDR3 length: 11 amino acids. The CDR3 region has the DNA TGCAGTGCTAGAGGCACGGGGGAGCAGTTCTTC. Its translation: CSARGTGEQFF.

As concerns this clone: Sequence at one end of the junction differs from germline and may be a read error. The V call is TRBV27, the J call TRBJ1-1; maybe TRBD1 (6 bases). This CDR3 spans 14 amino acids. Germline lookup yields CDR1 MNHEY and CDR2 SMNVEV (reference sequence). CDR3 sequence (DNA): TGTGCCAGCAGAACGCAGGGGTTGAACACTGAGGCTTTCTTT. Amino acid sequence: CASRTQGLNTEAFF.

J is TRBJ2-1 and V is TRBV5-1; 8 bases match TRBD1. V dropped 0 bases and J dropped 3; count of bases not matched to a gene: 2. The CDR3 length is 15 residues. Germline CDR1 is SGHRS and CDR2 is YFSETQ. The CDR3 region has the DNA TGCGCCAGCAGCTTGGCAGGGGGCGACTACAATGAGCAGTTCTTC. Protein sequence: CASSLAGGDYNEQFF.

The V gene is TRBV2, the J gene TRBJ1-4; no clear D gene. The CDR3 is 14 amino acids. Trimming took 4 bases from V and 7 from J, leaving 13 bases between them. CDR1 SNHLY and CDR2 FYNNEI come from the germline V gene. The CDR3 region is CASSVRAEGEKLFF. CDR3 DNA: TGTGCCAGCAGTGTGAGGGCAGAGGGTGAAAAACTGTTTTTT.

The V and J genes are TRBV27 and TRBJ2-5; no clear D gene. Deletions cut 3 bases from V and 2 bases from J, with 7 bases between. The germline V gene has CDR1 MNHEY and CDR2 SMNVEV (reference sequence). The CDR3 covers 13 residues. CDR3 sequence reads: CASSFTFQETQYF. The CDR3 DNA reads as TGTGCCAGCAGTTTTACATTTCAAGAGACCCAGTACTTC.

CDR3 protein: CASRRTLTSYEQYF. In nucleotides, the CDR3 is TGTGCCAGCCGACGGACTCTCACATCCTACGAGCAGTACTTC. The chain couples TRBV6-1 to TRBJ2-7, with D perhaps TRBD2 (5 bases). The V end lost 8 bases, the J end lost 1 base, and 15 bases lay between the germline ends. Germline V gives CDR1 MNHNS, CDR2 SASEGT. The CDR3 totals 14 residues.

The rearrangement uses TRBV9 and TRBJ1-2, with D perhaps matching TRBD1 (5 bases). Germline CDR1 SGDLS, CDR2 YYNGEE. The V gene lost 2 bases and the J gene lost 3 bases, with 17 bases spanning the gap. The CDR3 is made up of 16 amino acids. In DNA, the CDR3 is TGTGCCAGCAGCGTGGCCCCGGGGGACTTCCACTATGGCTACACCTTC. Translating it yields CASSVAPGDFHYGYTF.

J is TRBJ2-3 and V is TRBV10-3; 8 bases match TRBD2. The germline gives CDR1 ENHRY, CDR2 SYGVKD. CDR3 size: 15 residues. Trimming removed 6 bases from V and 2 bases from J; junction bases left unmatched: 7. DNA for the CDR3: TGTGCCATCAGCCTCGGACTAGCCGTCACAGATACGCAGTATTTT. It codes for CAISLGLAVTDTQYF.

The chain carries TRBV20-1 and TRBJ1-1, with D possibly being TRBD1 (6 bases). The CDR3 consists of 11 residues. Trimming pared 6 bases from V and 8 bases from J, leaving 13 bases between. In germline, CDR1 is DFQATT, CDR2 SNEGSKA (reference sequence). Written as DNA, the CDR3 is TGCAGTGCGCCATACAGGGTGGAAGCTTTCTTT. It translates to CSAPYRVEAFF.

The gene calls are TRBV5-6 and TRBJ2-3; 11 nucleotides match TRBD2. Germline-derived CDR1 and CDR2 are SGHDT and YYEEEE. CDR3 size: 18 residues. V dropped 2 bases and J dropped 1; count of bases not matched to a gene: 9. The CDR3 region has the DNA TGTGCCAGCAGCTTTACTAGCGGGGGTGGGCCGGGCACAGATACGCAGTATTTT. It yields the protein CASSFTSGGGPGTDTQYF.

The rearrangement links TRBV15 to TRBJ1-5, with 8 bases lining up with TRBD1. Germline values: CDR1 LNHNV, CDR2 YYDKDF (reference sequence). This CDR3 spans 14 amino acids. V was clipped by 3 bases and J by 5 bases; unmatched bases: 3. The CDR3 DNA follows: TGTGCCACCAGCAGGACGGACAGGGATCAGCCCCAGCATTTT. It codes for CATSRTDRDQPQHF.

This chain links TRBV14 with TRBJ2-7; 10 nucleotides align to TRBD1. CDR3 size: 15 residues. Per the germline V gene, CDR1 is SGHDN and CDR2 is FVKESK. V shed 5 bases, J shed 1 base, and the junction held 5 bases outside the gene matches. CDR3 nucleotide sequence: TGTGCCAGCAGCGCCTGGACAGGGGGGTCCTACGAGCAGTACTTC. Protein: CASSAWTGGSYEQYF.

This clone occurred many times. The chain employs TRBV19 and TRBJ1-5; possibly TRBD1 for D (6 bases). The CDR3 is made up of 16 amino acids. Germline V gene lookup returns CDR1 LNHDA and CDR2 SQIVND (reference sequence). V was shortened by 6 bases and J by 0 bases, with 15 bases between the two germline ends. The CDR3 DNA reads as TGTGCCAGTAGCCCCACCGGGACATTTAGCAATCAGCCCCAGCATTTT. Its translation: CASSPTGTFSNQPQHF. The full variable domain, in which reference TRBV19 and TRBJ1-5 provide the parts outside the CDR3, is DGGITQSPKYLFRKEGQNVTLSCEQNLNHDAMYWYRQDPGQGLRLIYYSQIVNDFQKGDIAEGYSVSREKKESFPLTVTSAQKNPTAFYLCASSPTGTFSNQPQHFGDGTRLSIL.

The rearrangement uses TRBV30 and TRBJ1-6, with a tentative D call TRBD1 (6 bases). V lost 0 bases, J lost 7 bases, and 16 bases lay in between. This CDR3 is built from 16 residues. Germline-derived CDR1 and CDR2 are GTSNPN and SVGIG (reference sequence). CDR3 sequence (DNA): TGTGCCTGGAGTGTCGACATTCCAAGGGGGAATTCACCCCTCCACTTT. Translation gives CAWSVDIPRGNSPLHF.

V usage is TRBV11-2 and J usage is TRBJ2-2; 7 positions match TRBD1. J gave up 3 bases and V 5 bases, and 9 bases lay outside the gene matches. The CDR3 consists of 16 residues. Germline lookup yields CDR1 SGHAT and CDR2 FQNNGV. The CDR3 spells CASSAIWDSHTGELFF. CDR3 bases: TGTGCCAGCAGCGCTATTTGGGACAGCCACACCGGGGAGCTGTTTTTT. Combining the CDR3 with reference TRBV11-2 and TRBJ2-2 gives the whole variable domain EAGVAQSPRYKIIEKRQSVAFWCNPISGHATLYWYQQILGQGPKLLIQFQNNGVVDDSQLPKDRFSAERLKGVDSTLKIQPAKLEDSAVYLCASSAIWDSHTGELFFGEGSRLTVL.

This chain connects TRBV7-6 to TRBJ1-3, with 10 bases that match TRBD1. Per germline, CDR1 SGHVS and CDR2 FNYEAQ. CDR3 length: 16 amino acids. V shed 1 base, J shed 9 bases, and the junction held 9 bases outside the gene matches. CDR3 amino acids: CASSLGGTGVLSTIYF. CDR3 DNA: TGTGCCAGCAGCTTAGGCGGGACAGGGGTGTTGAGCACCATATATTTT.